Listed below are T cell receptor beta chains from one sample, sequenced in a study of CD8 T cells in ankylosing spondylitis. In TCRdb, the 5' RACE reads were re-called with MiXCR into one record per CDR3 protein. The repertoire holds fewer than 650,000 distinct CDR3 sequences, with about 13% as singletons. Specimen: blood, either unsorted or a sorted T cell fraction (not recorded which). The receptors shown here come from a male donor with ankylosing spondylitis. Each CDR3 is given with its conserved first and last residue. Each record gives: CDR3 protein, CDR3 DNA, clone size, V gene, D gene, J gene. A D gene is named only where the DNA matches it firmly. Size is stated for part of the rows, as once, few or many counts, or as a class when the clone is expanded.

CSVVKANYGYTF | TGCAGCGTTGTAAAAGCTAACTATGGCTACACCTTC | few | TRBV29-1 | . | TRBJ1-2
CASSYLVNNEQFF | TGTGCCAGCAGCTATCTAGTCAACAATGAGCAGTTCTTC | . | TRBV3-1 | . | TRBJ2-1
CASSEWRQTNEKLFF | TGTGCCAGCAGTGAATGGAGGCAAACAAATGAAAAACTGTTTTTT | . | TRBV25-1 | . | TRBJ1-4
CASRGQRIETQYF | TGTGCCAGCAGGGGACAGCGGATAGAGACCCAGTACTTC | . | TRBV12-3/TRBV12-4 | TRBD1 | TRBJ2-5
CASSLPTDTQYF | TGTGCCAGCAGCTTACCCACAGATACGCAGTATTTT | many | TRBV7-9 | . | TRBJ2-3
CASSQGGTAKAFF | TGCGCCAGCAGCCAAGGAGGGACAGCCAAAGCTTTCTTT | few | TRBV4-1 | TRBD1 | TRBJ1-1
CASSPRSDPAGTQYF | TGTGCCAGCTCACCAAGAAGCGACCCCGCAGGGACCCAGTACTTC | few | TRBV18 | . | TRBJ2-5
CASSYNGPYEQYF | TGTGCCAGCAGTTACAACGGGCCGTACGAGCAGTACTTC | once | TRBV6-6 | . | TRBJ2-7
CASTSTEYNEQFF | TGTGCCAGCACTTCAACGGAATACAATGAGCAGTTCTTC | . | TRBV12-3/TRBV12-4 | . | TRBJ2-1
CSARGSKSTDTQYF | TGCAGTGCTAGGGGCTCCAAGAGCACAGATACGCAGTATTTT | . | TRBV20-1 | . | TRBJ2-3
CSAMPGQGYNVLTF | TGCAGTGCTATGCCGGGACAGGGGTACAACGTCCTGACTTTC | few | TRBV20-1 | TRBD1 | TRBJ2-6
CASSLESGSPYEQYF | TGTGCCAGCAGCTTAGAGAGCGGGAGCCCCTACGAGCAGTACTTC | . | TRBV7-2 | TRBD2 | TRBJ2-7
CASSLRSGRVTNYGYTF | TGTGCCAGCAGTCTTAGATCGGGCAGGGTCACTAACTATGGCTACACCTTC | . | TRBV7-8 | . | TRBJ1-2
CASSLGVSSQPQHF | TGTGCCAGCAGCTTAGGGGTCAGCAGCCAGCCCCAGCATTTT | few | TRBV5-6 | . | TRBJ1-5
CASGLGISGANVLTF | TGTGCCAGCGGACTGGGGATCTCTGGGGCCAACGTCCTGACTTTC | few | TRBV12-3/TRBV12-4 | . | TRBJ2-6
CASSLGFRAGELFF | TGCGCCAGCAGCTTGGGGTTCCGGGCCGGGGAGCTGTTTTTT | few | TRBV5-1 | . | TRBJ2-2
CASSRRDQNTGELFF | TGTGCCAGCAGTCGCCGGGACCAGAACACCGGGGAGCTGTTTTTT | . | TRBV7-9 | . | TRBJ2-2
CASSPPGTGRRTEAFF | TGTGCCAGCAGCCCCCCCGGGACAGGGAGAAGAACTGAAGCTTTCTTT | once | TRBV3-1 | TRBD1 | TRBJ1-1
CASSRAGPHQPQHF | TGTGCCAGCAGCAGGGCGGGCCCCCATCAGCCCCAGCATTTT | few | TRBV2 | . | TRBJ1-5
CASSSLTAGETQYF | TGTGCCAGCAGTTCCCTCACGGCGGGGGAGACCCAGTACTTC | many | TRBV12-3/TRBV12-4 | . | TRBJ2-5
CSVMTGGRNTGELFF | TGCAGCGTTATGACAGGGGGCAGGAACACCGGGGAGCTGTTTTTT | many | TRBV29-1 | TRBD1 | TRBJ2-2
CAWSPAGQGNQPQHF | TGTGCCTGGAGTCCCGCGGGACAGGGGAATCAGCCCCAGCATTTT | . | TRBV30 | TRBD1 | TRBJ1-5
CASSLISTGGETQYF | TGTGCCAGCAGCTTGATCTCCACGGGAGGAGAGACCCAGTACTTC | few | TRBV5-6 | TRBD2 | TRBJ2-5
CASSFRENYGYTF | TGTGCCAGCAGTTTTAGAGAGAACTATGGCTACACCTTC | . | TRBV12-3/TRBV12-4 | . | TRBJ1-2
CASSLSGRLSRKDLQFF | TGTGCCAGCAGCTTAAGCGGAAGACTCTCGAGGAAGGATTTGCAGTTCTTC | . | TRBV7-9 | . | TRBJ2-1
CASSPMRNEQYF | TGTGCCAGCAGTCCGATGAGGAACGAGCAGTACTTC | . | TRBV7-9 | . | TRBJ2-7
CSVYGGAHEKLFF | TGCAGCGTTTACGGTGGAGCACATGAAAAACTGTTTTTT | . | TRBV29-1 | . | TRBJ1-4
CASSNPAGASYEQYF | TGTGCCAGTTCTAACCCAGCGGGGGCCTCCTACGAGCAGTACTTC | few | TRBV25-1 | TRBD2 | TRBJ2-7
CSFIPSGRKEETQYF | TGCAGTTTCATTCCTAGCGGGAGGAAGGAAGAGACCCAGTACTTC | . | TRBV20-1 | TRBD2 | TRBJ2-5
CATVKLSNQPQHF | TGTGCCACCGTCAAGCTGAGCAATCAGCCCCAGCATTTT | few | TRBV6-1 | . | TRBJ1-5
CASSPNRGLGNEQFF | TGTGCCAGCAGCCCCAACAGGGGGCTCGGCAATGAGCAGTTCTTC | many | TRBV11-2 | TRBD1 | TRBJ2-1
CASSEEYQPQHF | TGTGCCAGCAGTGAAGAGTATCAGCCCCAGCATTTT | few | TRBV6-1 | . | TRBJ1-5
CASSSALAGQPQHF | TGTGCCAGCAGCTCGGCTCTTGCTGGTCAGCCCCAGCATTTT | . | TRBV7-9 | . | TRBJ1-5
CASSLGRTSGANVLTF | TGTGCCAGCAGTCTGGGAAGGACCTCTGGGGCCAACGTCCTGACTTTC | many | TRBV4-2 | . | TRBJ2-6
CASSQVGTKNIQYF | TGTGCCAGCAGCCAAGTCGGAACCAAAAACATTCAGTACTTC | . | TRBV3-1 | . | TRBJ2-4
CASLSGRGHNEQFF | TGTGCCAGCCTTAGCGGGAGAGGGCACAATGAGCAGTTCTTC | many | TRBV5-6 | TRBD2 | TRBJ2-1
CASSQTLTGFRQDEQFF | TGTGCCAGCAGCCAGACCTTGACGGGCTTCCGGCAGGATGAGCAGTTCTTC | . | TRBV4-2 | . | TRBJ2-1
CSSSRGQGTDTQYF | TGCAGCTCGTCCCGGGGACAGGGGACAGATACGCAGTATTTT | few | TRBV29-1 | TRBD1 | TRBJ2-3
CASSSEMWTEAFF | TGTGCCAGCAGTTCCGAGATGTGGACTGAAGCTTTCTTT | . | TRBV27 | . | TRBJ1-1
CSVVPENGDTQYF | TGCAGCGTTGTGCCCGAGAACGGAGATACGCAGTATTTT | few | TRBV29-1 | . | TRBJ2-3
CASNLQGDEKLFF | TGTGCCAGCAACCTACAGGGTGATGAAAAACTGTTTTTT | . | TRBV5-4 | . | TRBJ1-4
CASSYGRGLLINTGEPFF | TGCGCCAGCAGCTACGGCCGAGGACTCCTTATTAACACCGGGGAGCCGTTTTTT | . | TRBV5-1 | . | TRBJ2-2
CASSKGRKDRGPDTQYF | TGCGCCAGCAGTAAGGGACGAAAGGACAGGGGCCCAGATACGCAGTATTTT | many | TRBV5-1 | TRBD1 | TRBJ2-3
CSARGGDGIPYEQYF | TGCAGTGCTAGAGGAGGCGACGGGATCCCCTACGAGCAGTACTTC | . | TRBV20-1 | . | TRBJ2-7
CASSPRGDSYNEQFF | TGCGCCAGCAGCCCTCGGGGGGACTCCTACAATGAGCAGTTCTTC | . | TRBV5-1 | TRBD2 | TRBJ2-1
CASSSQGVNYGYTF | TGTGCCAGCAGCTCCCAAGGGGTAAACTATGGCTACACCTTC | few | TRBV7-9 | . | TRBJ1-2
CATSDTGQGPSTDTQYF | TGTGCCACCAGTGACACGGGACAGGGGCCTAGCACAGATACGCAGTATTTT | . | TRBV24-1 | TRBD1 | TRBJ2-3
CSVSDRGTNEKLFF | TGCAGCGTTTCAGACAGGGGAACTAATGAAAAACTGTTTTTT | many | TRBV29-1 | TRBD1 | TRBJ1-4
CATSREMIGHFSDGANVLTF | TGTGCCACCAGCAGAGAAATGATAGGGCATTTTTCTGACGGGGCCAACGTCCTGACTTTC | many | TRBV15 | . | TRBJ2-6
CASSLTWTSGMQYF | TGTGCCAGCAGCTTGACATGGACTAGCGGGATGCAGTACTTC | few | TRBV7-2 | TRBD2 | TRBJ2-7
CASSLSPFYNEQFF | TGCGCCAGCAGCTTGTCACCCTTCTACAATGAGCAGTTCTTC | . | TRBV5-1 | . | TRBJ2-1
CASSGRTGNQETQYF | TGTGCCAGCAGCGGACGGACAGGAAACCAAGAGACCCAGTACTTC | many | TRBV7-9 | TRBD1 | TRBJ2-5
CASSAGGGYNEQFF | TGTGCCAGCAGCGCGGGGGGGGGGTACAATGAGCAGTTCTTC | . | TRBV12-3/TRBV12-4 | TRBD2 | TRBJ2-1
CSARSRYSNQPQHF | TGCAGTGCTAGGAGCCGATATAGCAATCAGCCCCAGCATTTT | few | TRBV20-1 | . | TRBJ1-5
CASSAFRGQPQHF | TGTGCCAGCAGCGCGTTTAGGGGTCAGCCCCAGCATTTT | . | TRBV27 | . | TRBJ1-5
CSARGLNAENTEAFF | TGCAGTGCTAGGGGGCTAAATGCGGAGAACACTGAAGCTTTCTTT | few | TRBV20-1 | . | TRBJ1-1
CASSLAPRAGNTIYF | TGTGCCAGCAGCTTAGCCCCCAGGGCTGGAAACACCATATATTTT | few | TRBV7-2 | . | TRBJ1-3
CASSQGTGWETQYF | TGTGCCAGCAGCCAAGGTACAGGGTGGGAGACCCAGTACTTC | few | TRBV4-2 | . | TRBJ2-5
CASTLTSGSSSYNEQFF | TGTGCCAGTACTCTGACTAGCGGGAGCTCCTCCTACAATGAGCAGTTCTTC | few | TRBV19 | TRBD2 | TRBJ2-1
CSARVLAGGDTGELFF | TGCAGTGCTAGGGTACTAGCGGGAGGAGACACCGGGGAGCTGTTTTTT | few | TRBV20-1 | TRBD2 | TRBJ2-2